These 9 T cell receptor beta chains came from one sample sequenced in a study of blood T cell repertoires in COVID-19. Method: immunoSEQ multiplex PCR; TCRdb's copy keeps in-frame clones and lacks some. In the table there are roughly 17,000 clones, over 75% of which are singletons. Sequencing input: peripheral blood. Source of these receptors: a human donor with active COVID-19. The donor label of this sample is uncertain.

This rearrangement joins TRBV19 to TRBJ2-1; 8 nucleotides agree with TRBD1. Germline values: CDR1 LNHDA, CDR2 SQIVND (reference sequence). The CDR3 length is 14 residues. The V gene end was trimmed by 6 bases and the J gene end by 6 bases; junction bases not matched to a gene: 7. The CDR3 here is CASRPGQVFNEQFF. The CDR3 bases are TGTGCCAGTAGACCGGGACAGGTATTCAATGAGCAGTTCTTC. The full variable domain, in which reference TRBV19 and TRBJ2-1 provide the parts outside the CDR3, is DGGITQSPKYLFRKEGQNVTLSCEQNLNHDAMYWYRQDPGQGLRLIYYSQIVNDFQKGDIAEGYSVSREKKESFPLTVTSAQKNPTAFYLCASRPGQVFNEQFFGPGTRLTVL.

The rearrangement links TRBV7-9 to TRBJ1-1, with TRBD1 matching over 7 bases. This CDR3 comprises 16 residues. Germline assignment: CDR1 SEHNR and CDR2 FQNEAQ (reference sequence). J lost 1 base, V lost 3 bases, and 8 bases had no gene match. The CDR3 sequence is CASSLNPTGANTEAFF. CDR3 nucleotides: TGTGCCAGCAGCTTGAACCCAACAGGGGCGAACACTGAAGCTTTCTTT. Together with reference TRBV7-9 and TRBJ1-1, the CDR3 gives the full variable domain: DTGVSQNPRHKITKRGQNVTFRCDPISEHNRLYWYRQTLGQGPEFLTYFQNEAQLEKSRLLSDRFSAERPKGSFSTLEIQRTEQGDSAMYLCASSLNPTGANTEAFFGQGTRLTVV.

The chain is built from TRBV4-2 and TRBJ1-2; tentatively, D is TRBD1 (5 bases). V lost 0 bases, J lost 7 bases, and 9 bases lay in between. Germline V CDR1 and CDR2: LGHNA, YNFKEQ. The CDR3 covers 13 residues. The CDR3: CASSQEGRGGYTF. Here the CDR3 DNA reads TGTGCCAGCAGCCAAGAGGGGAGGGGTGGCTACACCTTC.

V gene TRBV10-2 combines with J gene TRBJ2-5; 10 positions agree with TRBD2. The germline V gene has CDR1 WSHSY and CDR2 SAAADI. Trimming cost V 2 bases and J 5 bases; bases outside gene matches: 5. CDR3 length: 15 residues. The CDR3 DNA follows: TGCGCCAGCAGTGAGGGTCTAGCGGGGGCTGAGACCCAGTACTTC. Protein product: CASSEGLAGAETQYF.

The J gene is TRBJ2-3, the V gene TRBV3-1 (or the pseudogene TRBV3-2); 9 bases fit TRBD2. CDR3 size: 15 residues. The germline V gene encodes CDR1 LGHDT and CDR2 YNNKEL (reference sequence). V shed 6 bases, J shed 7 bases, and the junction held 11 bases outside the gene matches. CDR3 sequence (DNA): TGTGCCAGCAGTGCCGGGCGGGGGGGCCAGTATACGCAGTATTTT. Translating gives CASSAGRGGQYTQYF.

The V gene is TRBV18, the J gene TRBJ2-7; TRBD1 agrees at 9 bases. Germline V gene lookup returns CDR1 KGHSH and CDR2 LQKENI. The CDR3 length is 15 residues. After removal of 2 bases from V and 5 bases from J, the junction contained 7 bases not matched to a gene. The CDR3, as DNA: TGTGCCAGCTCACCAGGGACAGGGACACCAAACGAGCAGTACTTC. Translating gives CASSPGTGTPNEQYF.

The chain is built from TRBV2 and TRBJ2-7, with no clear D. This CDR3 is 15 amino acids long. The V gene lost 2 bases and the J gene lost 6 bases, with 17 bases spanning the gap. Per the germline V gene, CDR1 is SNHLY and CDR2 is FYNNEI. CDR3 bases: TGTGCCAGCAGTGAAACAGCCCTTCCTTTTTCCGAGCAGTACTTC. The encoded protein is CASSETALPFSEQYF.

This chain connects TRBV4-1 to TRBJ1-2; 8 bases are a match to TRBD1. The V segment lost 4 bases and the J segment 6 bases; nucleotides outside the gene matches: 4. The CDR3 runs 13 residues. Germline V gene data show CDR1 as MGHRA and CDR2 as YSYEKL. Written as DNA, the CDR3 is TGCGCCAGCAGCCTGGACAGGGCTGATGGCTACACCTTC. Translated, it gives CASSLDRADGYTF.

The chain joins TRBV10-2 to TRBJ1-1, with D perhaps TRBD1 (5 bases). The V and J ends lost 10 bases and 0 bases respectively, with 30 bases between them. Germline lookup yields CDR1 WSHSY and CDR2 SAAADI. The CDR3 has 19 residues. The CDR3, as DNA: TGCGCCAACACCTCATCCGAGCAGGGCGAAAAAGAAATGAACACTGAAGCTTTCTTT. It encodes CANTSSEQGEKEMNTEAFF.